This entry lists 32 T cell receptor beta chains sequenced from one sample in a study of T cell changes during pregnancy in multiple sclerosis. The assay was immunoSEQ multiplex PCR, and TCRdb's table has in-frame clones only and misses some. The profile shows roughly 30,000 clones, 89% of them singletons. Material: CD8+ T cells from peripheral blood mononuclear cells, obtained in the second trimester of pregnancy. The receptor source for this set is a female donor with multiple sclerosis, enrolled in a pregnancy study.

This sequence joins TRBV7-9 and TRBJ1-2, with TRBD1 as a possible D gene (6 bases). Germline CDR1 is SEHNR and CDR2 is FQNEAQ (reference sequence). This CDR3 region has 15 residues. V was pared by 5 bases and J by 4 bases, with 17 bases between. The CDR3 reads CASSPTETGIYGYTF. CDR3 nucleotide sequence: TGTGCCAGCAGCCCTACGGAGACAGGAATCTATGGCTACACCTTC. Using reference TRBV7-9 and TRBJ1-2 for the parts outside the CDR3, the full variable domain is DTGVSQNPRHKITKRGQNVTFRCDPISEHNRLYWYRQTLGQGPEFLTYFQNEAQLEKSRLLSDRFSAERPKGSFSTLEIQRTEQGDSAMYLCASSPTETGIYGYTFGSGTRLTVV.

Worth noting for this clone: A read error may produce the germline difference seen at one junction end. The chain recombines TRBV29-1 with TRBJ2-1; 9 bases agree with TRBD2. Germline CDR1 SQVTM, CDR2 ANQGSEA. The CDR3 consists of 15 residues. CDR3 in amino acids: CSAEVGLAGRDEQFF. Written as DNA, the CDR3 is TGCAGCGCTGAAGTCGGGCTAGCGGGAAGGGATGAGCAGTTCTTC.

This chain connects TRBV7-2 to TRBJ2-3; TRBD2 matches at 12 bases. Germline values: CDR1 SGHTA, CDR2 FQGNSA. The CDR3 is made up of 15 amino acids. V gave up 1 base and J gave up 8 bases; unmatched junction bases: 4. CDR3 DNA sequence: TGTGCCAGCAGCTTAGGATCTAGCGGGGGGGGTACGCAGTATTTT. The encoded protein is CASSLGSSGGGTQYF.

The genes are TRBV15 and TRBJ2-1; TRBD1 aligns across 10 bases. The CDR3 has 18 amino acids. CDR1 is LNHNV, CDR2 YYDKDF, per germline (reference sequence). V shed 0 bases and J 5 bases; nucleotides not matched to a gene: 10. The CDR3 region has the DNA TGTGCCACCAGCAGAGATCGGGTGTGGGACAGGGGAAACAATGAGCAGTTCTTC. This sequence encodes CATSRDRVWDRGNNEQFF.

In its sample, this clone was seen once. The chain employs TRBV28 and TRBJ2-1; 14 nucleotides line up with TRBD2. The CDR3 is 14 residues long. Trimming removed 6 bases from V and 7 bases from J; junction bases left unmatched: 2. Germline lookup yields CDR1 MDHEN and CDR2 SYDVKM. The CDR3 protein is CASRGLAGVNEQFF. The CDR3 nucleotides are TGTGCCAGCAGGGGACTAGCGGGAGTAAATGAGCAGTTCTTC.

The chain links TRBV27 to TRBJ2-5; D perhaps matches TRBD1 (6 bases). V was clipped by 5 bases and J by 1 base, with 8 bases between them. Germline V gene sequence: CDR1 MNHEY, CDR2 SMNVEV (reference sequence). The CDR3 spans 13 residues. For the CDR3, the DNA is TGTGCCAGCAGTCGGACAGTCCAAGAGACCCAGTACTTC. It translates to CASSRTVQETQYF.

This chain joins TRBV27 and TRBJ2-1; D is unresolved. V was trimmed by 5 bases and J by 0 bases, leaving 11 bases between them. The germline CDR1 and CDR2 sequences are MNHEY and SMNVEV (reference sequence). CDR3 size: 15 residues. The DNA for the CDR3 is TGTGCCAGCAGTCCCACAGTAAGCTCCTACAATGAGCAGTTCTTC. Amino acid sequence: CASSPTVSSYNEQFF.

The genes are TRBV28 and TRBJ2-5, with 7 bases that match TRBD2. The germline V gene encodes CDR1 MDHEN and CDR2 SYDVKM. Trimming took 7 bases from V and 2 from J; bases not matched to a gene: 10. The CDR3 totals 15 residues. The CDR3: CASTTAREVQETQYF. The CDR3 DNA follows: TGTGCCAGCACCACCGCCCGGGAGGTGCAAGAGACCCAGTACTTC.

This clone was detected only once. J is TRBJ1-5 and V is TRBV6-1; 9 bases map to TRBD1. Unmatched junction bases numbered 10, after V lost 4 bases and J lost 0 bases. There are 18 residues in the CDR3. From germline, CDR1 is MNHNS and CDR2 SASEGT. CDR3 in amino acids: CASSVGTGTTYSNQPQHF. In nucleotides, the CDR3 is TGTGCCAGCAGTGTTGGGACAGGGACCACTTATAGCAATCAGCCCCAGCATTTT.

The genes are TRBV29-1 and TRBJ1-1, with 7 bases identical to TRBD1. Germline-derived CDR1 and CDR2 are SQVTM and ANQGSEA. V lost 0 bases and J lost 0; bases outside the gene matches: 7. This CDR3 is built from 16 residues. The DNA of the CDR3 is TGCAGCGTTGAAGAAATACAGGGGATAATGAACACTGAAGCTTTCTTT. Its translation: CSVEEIQGIMNTEAFF. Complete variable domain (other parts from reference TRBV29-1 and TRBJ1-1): SAVISQKPSRDICQRGTSLTIQCQVDSQVTMMFWYRQQPGQSLTLIATANQGSEATYESGFVIDKFPISRPNLTFSTLTVSNMSPEDSSIYLCSVEEIQGIMNTEAFFGQGTRLTVV.

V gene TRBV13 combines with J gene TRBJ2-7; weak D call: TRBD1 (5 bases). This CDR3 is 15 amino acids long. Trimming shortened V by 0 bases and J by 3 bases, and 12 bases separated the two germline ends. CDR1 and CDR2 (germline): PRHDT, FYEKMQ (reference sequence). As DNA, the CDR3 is TGTGCCAGCAGCTTAGGGGCAGGGATTCTCTACGAGCAGTACTTC. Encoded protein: CASSLGAGILYEQYF.

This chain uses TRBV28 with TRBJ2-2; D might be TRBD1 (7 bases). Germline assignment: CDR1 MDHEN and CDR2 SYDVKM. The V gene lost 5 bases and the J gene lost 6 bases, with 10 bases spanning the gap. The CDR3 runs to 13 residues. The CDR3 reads CASSLRGAGELFF. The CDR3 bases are TGTGCCAGCAGTCTCAGGGGGGCCGGGGAGCTGTTTTTT.

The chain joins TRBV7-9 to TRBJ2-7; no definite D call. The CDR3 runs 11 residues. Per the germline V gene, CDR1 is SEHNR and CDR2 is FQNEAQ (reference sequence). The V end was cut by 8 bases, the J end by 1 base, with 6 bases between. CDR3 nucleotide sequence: TGTGCCAGCGTCGGGTCCTACGAGCAGTACTTC. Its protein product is CASVGSYEQYF.

The CDR3 nucleotides are TGTGCCAGCCAGGGGGCTTGGTATGGCTACACCTTC. This sequence encodes CASQGAWYGYTF. The J gene is TRBJ1-2, the V gene TRBV2, with 8 bases fitting TRBD1. The CDR3 runs to 12 residues. Germline-derived CDR1 and CDR2 are SNHLY and FYNNEI. With V trimmed by 8 bases and J by 5 bases, 4 bases remained unmatched.

In DNA, the CDR3 is TGTGCCAGCAGCATAGGACAGGGAATCACTGAAGCTTTCTTT. It is translated as CASSIGQGITEAFF. This sequence joins TRBV6-5 and TRBJ1-1; 8 bases align to TRBD1. CDR3 length equals 14 residues. V lost 6 bases to trimming and J lost 4 bases; unmatched junction nucleotides: 7. Germline CDR1 is MNHEY and CDR2 is SVGAGI.

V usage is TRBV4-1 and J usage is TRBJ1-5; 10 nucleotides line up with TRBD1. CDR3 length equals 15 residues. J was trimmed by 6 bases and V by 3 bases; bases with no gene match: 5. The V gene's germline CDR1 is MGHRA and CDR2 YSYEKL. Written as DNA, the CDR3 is TGCGCCAGCAGCCACCGACAGGGGGCCGGTCAGCCCCAGCATTTT. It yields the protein CASSHRQGAGQPQHF.

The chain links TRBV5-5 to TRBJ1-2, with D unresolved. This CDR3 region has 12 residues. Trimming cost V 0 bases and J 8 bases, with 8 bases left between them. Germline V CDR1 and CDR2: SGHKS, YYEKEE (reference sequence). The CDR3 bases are TGTGCCAGCAGCTTGGGTGGGCACGGCTACACCTTC. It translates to CASSLGGHGYTF.

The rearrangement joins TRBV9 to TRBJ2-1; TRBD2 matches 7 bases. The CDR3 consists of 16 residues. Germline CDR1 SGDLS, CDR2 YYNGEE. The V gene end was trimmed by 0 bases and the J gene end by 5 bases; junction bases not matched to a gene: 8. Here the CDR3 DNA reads TGTGCCAGCAGCGTAGACCCTAGCGGAGTCGACAATGAGCAGTTCTTC. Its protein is CASSVDPSGVDNEQFF.

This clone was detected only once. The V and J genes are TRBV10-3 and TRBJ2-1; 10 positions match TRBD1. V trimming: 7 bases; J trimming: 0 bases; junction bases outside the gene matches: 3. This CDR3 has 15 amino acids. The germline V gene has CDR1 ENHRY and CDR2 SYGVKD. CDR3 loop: CAINDRGLSYNEQFF. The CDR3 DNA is TGTGCCATCAACGACAGGGGGCTCTCCTACAATGAGCAGTTCTTC.

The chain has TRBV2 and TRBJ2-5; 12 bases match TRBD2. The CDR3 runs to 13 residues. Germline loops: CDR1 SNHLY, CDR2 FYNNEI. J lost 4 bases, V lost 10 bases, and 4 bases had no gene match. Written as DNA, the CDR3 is TGTGCCACGCTAGCGGGAGGGGGAGAGACCCAGTACTTC. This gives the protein CATLAGGGETQYF.

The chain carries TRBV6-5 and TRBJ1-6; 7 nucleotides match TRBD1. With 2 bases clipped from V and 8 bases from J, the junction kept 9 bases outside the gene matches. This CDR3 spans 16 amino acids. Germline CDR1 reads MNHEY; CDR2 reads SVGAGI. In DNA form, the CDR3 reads TGTGCCAGCAGTTACAGGTCGGGACAGCCACATTCACCCCTCCACTTT. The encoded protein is CASSYRSGQPHSPLHF.

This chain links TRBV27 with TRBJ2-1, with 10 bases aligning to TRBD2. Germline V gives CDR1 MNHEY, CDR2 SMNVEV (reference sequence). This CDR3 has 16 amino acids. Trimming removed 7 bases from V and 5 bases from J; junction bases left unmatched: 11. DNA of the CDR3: TGTGCCAGCACCCACGGGTTAGCGGGGGGAAACAATGAGCAGTTCTTC. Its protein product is CASTHGLAGGNNEQFF.

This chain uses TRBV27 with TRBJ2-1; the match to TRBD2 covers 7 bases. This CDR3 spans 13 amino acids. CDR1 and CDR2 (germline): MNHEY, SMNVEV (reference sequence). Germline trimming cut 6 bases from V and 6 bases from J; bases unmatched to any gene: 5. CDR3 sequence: CASSPGGGNEQFF. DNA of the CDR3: TGTGCCAGCAGCCCTGGGGGGGGCAATGAGCAGTTCTTC.

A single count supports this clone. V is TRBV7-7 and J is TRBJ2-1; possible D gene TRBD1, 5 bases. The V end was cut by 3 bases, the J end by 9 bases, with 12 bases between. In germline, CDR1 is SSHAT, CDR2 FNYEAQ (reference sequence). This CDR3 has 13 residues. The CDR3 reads CASSLSQGSEQFF. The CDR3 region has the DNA TGTGCCAGCAGCTTGTCTCAGGGAAGTGAGCAGTTCTTC. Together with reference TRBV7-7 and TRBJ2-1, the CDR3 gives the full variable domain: GAGVSQSPRYKVTKRGQDVTLRCDPISSHATLYWYQQALGQGPEFLTYFNYEAQPDKSGLPSDRFSAERPEGSISTLTIQRTEQRDSAMYRCASSLSQGSEQFFGPGTRLTVL.

As DNA, the CDR3 is TGTGCCAGCAGTTTAGGTGCGAATGAGCAGTTCTTC. Encoded protein: CASSLGANEQFF. The rearrangement joins TRBV28 to TRBJ2-1; D is unresolved. The CDR3 extends over 12 amino acids. CDR1 is MDHEN and CDR2 is SYDVKM in the germline V gene. V was shortened by 2 bases and J by 7 bases, with 6 bases between the two germline ends.

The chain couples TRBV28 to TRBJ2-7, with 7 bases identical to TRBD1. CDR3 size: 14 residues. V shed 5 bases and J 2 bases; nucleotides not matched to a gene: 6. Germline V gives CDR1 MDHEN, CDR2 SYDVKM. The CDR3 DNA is TGTGCCAGCAGTCCTCCGGGACAGACCTACGAGCAGTACTTC. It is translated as CASSPPGQTYEQYF.

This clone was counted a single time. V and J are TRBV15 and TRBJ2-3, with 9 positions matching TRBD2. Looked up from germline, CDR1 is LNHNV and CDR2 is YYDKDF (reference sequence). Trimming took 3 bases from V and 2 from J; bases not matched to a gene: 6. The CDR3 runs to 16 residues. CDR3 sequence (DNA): TGTGCCACCAGCAGTCTCGGCGGGGGGGTCACAGATACGCAGTATTTT. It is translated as CATSSLGGGVTDTQYF.

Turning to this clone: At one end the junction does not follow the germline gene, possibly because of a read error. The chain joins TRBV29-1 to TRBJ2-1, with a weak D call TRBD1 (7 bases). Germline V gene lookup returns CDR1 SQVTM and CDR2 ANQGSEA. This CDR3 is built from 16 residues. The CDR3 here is CSVEDRAGGSYNEQFF. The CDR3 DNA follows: TGCAGCGTCGAAGACAGGGCCGGGGGTTCCTACAATGAGCAGTTCTTC.

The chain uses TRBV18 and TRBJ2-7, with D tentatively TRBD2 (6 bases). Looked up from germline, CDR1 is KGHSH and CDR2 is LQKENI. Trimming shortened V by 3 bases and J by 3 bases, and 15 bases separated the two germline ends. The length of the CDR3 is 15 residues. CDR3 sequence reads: CASSPTRDGGYEQYF. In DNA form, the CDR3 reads TGTGCCAGCTCACCTACCCGGGACGGGGGCTACGAGCAGTACTTC.

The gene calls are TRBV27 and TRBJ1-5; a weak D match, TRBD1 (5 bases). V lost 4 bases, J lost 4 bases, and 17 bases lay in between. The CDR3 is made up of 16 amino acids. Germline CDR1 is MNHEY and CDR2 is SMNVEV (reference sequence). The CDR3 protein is CASSSSWGRKNQPQHF. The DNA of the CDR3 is TGTGCCAGCAGTTCATCGTGGGGGAGGAAGAATCAGCCCCAGCATTTT.

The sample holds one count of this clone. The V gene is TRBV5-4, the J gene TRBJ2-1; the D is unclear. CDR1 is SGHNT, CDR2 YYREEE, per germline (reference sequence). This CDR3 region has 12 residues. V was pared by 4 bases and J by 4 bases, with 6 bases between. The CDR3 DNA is TGTGCCAGCAGCCCGGGTTACAATGAGCAGTTCTTC. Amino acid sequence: CASSPGYNEQFF. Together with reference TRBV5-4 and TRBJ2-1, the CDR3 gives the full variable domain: ETGVTQSPTHLIKTRGQQVTLRCSSQSGHNTVSWYQQALGQGPQFIFQYYREEENGRGNFPPRFSGLQFPNYSSELNVNALELDDSALYLCASSPGYNEQFFGPGTRLTVL.

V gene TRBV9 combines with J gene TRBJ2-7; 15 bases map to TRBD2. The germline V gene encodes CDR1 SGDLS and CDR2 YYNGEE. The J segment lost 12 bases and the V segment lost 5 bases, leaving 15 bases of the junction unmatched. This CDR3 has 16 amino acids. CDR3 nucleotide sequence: TGTGCCAGCAGTGAAGGAACCGGGACTAGCGGGAGGAGGCCGTACTTC. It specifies CASSEGTGTSGRRPYF. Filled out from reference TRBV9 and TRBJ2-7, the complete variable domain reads DSGVTQTPKHLITATGQRVTLRCSPRSGDLSVYWYQQSLDQGLQFLIQYYNGEERAKGNILERFSAQQFPDLHSELNLSSLELGDSALYFCASSEGTGTSGRRPYFGPGTRLTVT.